The sequence of this T cell receptor beta chain was determined in a study of blood T cells in healthy people across ages. The study's findings and limits: Long-lived and aged donors differed, with more naive CD4+ cells and higher diversity in the long-lived.

This clonotype has a count of ten or more. Antigen: not known. Since a much larger clone is just one base distant, this may be a read error. Sample-barcoded 5' priming and a J-beta primer mix drove a second PCR of 7 to 11 cycles. All samples yielded 2.5 million or more CDR3-containing paired-end reads. MiXCR was run by TCRdb on the 5' RACE reads, yielding one entry per CDR3 protein. The data hold 600,000 or so distinct CDR3 sequences, with around 31% observed a single time. Germline loops: CDR1 SGHTA, CDR2 FQGNSA. The CDR3 extends over 12 amino acids. The V end lost 3 bases, the J end lost 7 bases, and 10 bases lay between the germline ends.

This receptor was identified in a woman older than 75 in good health. Sequencing input: blood. This chain joins TRBV7-2 and TRBJ2-7; no clear D. DNA of the CDR3: TGTGCCAGCAGCTTCCCCAGGAATGAGCAGTACTTC. Its protein product is CASSFPRNEQYF.